Presented here are 21 T cell receptor beta chains from one specimen sequenced in a study of human T cells and chemical hapten exposure. TCRdb itself ran the RACE reads through MiXCR, one entry per CDR3 protein. The table includes some 400,000 distinct CDR3 sequences, about 4.4% detected once. Time point noted: patch test 1, 2 weeks after DPC sensitization. Noted treatment: therapeutic diphenylcyclopropenone sensitization with weekly scalp DPC. This material consisted of whole blood, taken in connection with sensitization to the hapten diphenylcyclopropenone (DPC). Source of these receptors: a woman aged 50 to 65 with alopecia areata. Some clones in this sample may be carry-over from other donors' samples.

The table lists this clonotype with a few counts. The V gene is TRBV6-5, the J gene TRBJ2-5; TRBD2 aligns across 12 bases. J was trimmed by 0 bases and V by 2 bases; bases with no gene match: 1. Germline V gives CDR1 MNHEY, CDR2 SVGAGI. The CDR3 sequence is 16 residues long. The CDR3 loop is CASSYRTSGNQETQYF. The CDR3 nucleotides are TGTGCCAGCAGTTACCGGACTAGCGGGAACCAAGAGACCCAGTACTTC.

The rearrangement joins TRBV19 to TRBJ2-5, with D unresolved. Germline lookup yields CDR1 LNHDA and CDR2 SQIVND (reference sequence). With 3 bases removed from V and 1 base from J, the gap between germline ends came to 9 bases. CDR3 length: 14 amino acids. The chain's CDR3 is CASSIQPLQETQYF. The CDR3, as DNA: TGTGCCAGTAGTATTCAGCCACTCCAAGAGACCCAGTACTTC.

This clonotype occurred many times. The rearrangement joins TRBV6-5 to TRBJ1-1; 8 nucleotides agree with TRBD1. Germline V gene data show CDR1 as MNHEY and CDR2 as SVGAGI. The V and J ends lost 8 bases and 6 bases, in that order; junction bases with no gene match: 14. This CDR3 spans 15 amino acids. The CDR3 protein is CASCSGGQGASEAFF. CDR3 nucleotide sequence: TGTGCCAGCTGCTCAGGAGGGCAGGGGGCCTCTGAAGCTTTCTTT.

The sample holds many counts of this clonotype. One end of the junction varies from germline; a read error may be responsible. The gene calls are TRBV4-2 and TRBJ2-7, with TRBD2 matching over 9 bases. Per germline, CDR1 LGHNA and CDR2 YNFKEQ. The CDR3 loop spans 16 amino acids. This CDR3 is CANSQEPAGGIYEQYF. The CDR3 DNA reads as TGTGCCAACAGCCAAGAACCAGCGGGAGGCATCTACGAGCAGTACTTC.

This clonotype was counted ten times or more. The chain joins TRBV5-5 to TRBJ2-5; D perhaps matches TRBD2 (6 bases). Germline loops: CDR1 SGHKS, CDR2 YYEKEE (reference sequence). V lost 0 bases, J lost 5 bases, and 14 bases lay in between. CDR3 size: 15 residues. The CDR3 DNA sequence: TGTGCCAGCAGCTTGGATCCGGGAGCCAGCGAGACCCAGTACTTC. Translation gives CASSLDPGASETQYF.

The chain couples TRBV7-6 to TRBJ2-3, with 7 bases fitting TRBD2. Germline CDR1 reads SGHVS; CDR2 reads FNYEAQ. The V segment lost 4 bases and the J segment 0 bases; nucleotides outside the gene matches: 13. The CDR3 consists of 18 residues. CDR3 in amino acids: CASSSQGFLAVSTDTQYF. The CDR3 nucleotides read TGTGCCAGCAGCTCCCAAGGTTTCCTAGCGGTTAGCACAGATACGCAGTATTTT.

This clonotype came up many times. The chain recombines TRBV5-5 with TRBJ1-1, with TRBD1 as a possible D gene (5 bases). The CDR3 is 14 amino acids. Germline V gene sequence: CDR1 SGHKS, CDR2 YYEKEE (reference sequence). V dropped 0 bases and J dropped 3 bases, with 9 bases sitting between them. CDR3 coding DNA: TGTGCCAGCAGCTTGGCGTCGGGGCACACTGAAGCTTTCTTT. Amino acids: CASSLASGHTEAFF.

This clonotype has ten or more counts. This chain connects TRBV7-9 to TRBJ2-7; no reliable D call. Deletions cut 6 bases from V and 2 bases from J, with 11 bases between. The CDR3 is 13 amino acids. Germline lookup yields CDR1 SEHNR and CDR2 FQNEAQ (reference sequence). The CDR3 here is CASRSGETYEQYF. Written as DNA, the CDR3 is TGTGCCAGCAGGTCTGGTGAAACCTACGAGCAGTACTTC.

This clonotype occurred many times. The chain joins TRBV5-1 to TRBJ2-7; 7 bases map to TRBD2. Germline CDR1 and CDR2: SGHRS and YFSETQ. This CDR3 region has 13 residues. The junction had 4 bases not matched to a gene; V was cut back by 4 bases and J by 3 bases. CDR3 nucleotide sequence: TGCGCCAGCAGCAGGGACTACCGCTACGAGCAGTACTTC. Protein: CASSRDYRYEQYF.

This clonotype has at least ten counts. The V and J genes are TRBV12-3 or TRBV12-4 and TRBJ2-5; D may be TRBD2 (5 bases). The CDR3 has 14 residues. V was pared by 3 bases and J by 2 bases, with 10 bases between. Here the CDR3 reads CASSLKRRQETQYF. CDR3 nucleotides: TGTGCCAGCAGTTTGAAGCGGAGACAAGAGACCCAGTACTTC.

This clonotype has more than one count but fewer than ten. The V gene is TRBV13, the J gene TRBJ2-7, with TRBD2 matching over 8 bases. J lost 4 bases, V lost 7 bases, and 6 bases had no gene match. The CDR3 has 13 residues. Germline CDR1 and CDR2: PRHDT and FYEKMQ (reference sequence). DNA for the CDR3: TGTGCCAGCATGGAGCGGGGGCTTTACGAGCAGTACTTC. It is translated as CASMERGLYEQYF.

This clonotype has at least ten counts. The chain has TRBV28 and TRBJ2-1; 10 positions agree with TRBD2. After removal of 5 bases from V and 7 bases from J, the junction contained 14 bases not matched to a gene. CDR1 is MDHEN and CDR2 is SYDVKM in the germline V gene. This CDR3 has 17 residues. CDR3 sequence (DNA): TGTGCCAGCAGTCCCGGGACAGTAGCGGGAGGTAATAATGAGCAGTTCTTC. It specifies CASSPGTVAGGNNEQFF.

This clonotype was counted ten times or more. The V call is TRBV7-9, the J call TRBJ2-1, with D possibly matching TRBD1 (6 bases). Trimming cost V 7 bases and J 4 bases, with 23 bases left between them. This CDR3 region has 17 residues. Germline assignment: CDR1 SEHNR and CDR2 FQNEAQ (reference sequence). The CDR3 DNA follows: TGTGCCAGCACCACTTCTAGAGGGGGATTAAGGTACAATGAGCAGTTCTTC. Its translation is CASTTSRGGLRYNEQFF.

This clonotype was picked up many times. J is TRBJ2-1 and V is TRBV7-6, with 11 positions matching TRBD1. Germline-derived CDR1 and CDR2 are SGHVS and FNYEAQ. This CDR3 spans 16 amino acids. V shed 4 bases and J 7 bases; nucleotides not matched to a gene: 9. The CDR3 loop reads CASSSEGQGALNEQFF. CDR3 bases: TGTGCCAGCAGCTCGGAAGGACAGGGGGCGCTGAATGAGCAGTTCTTC.

This clonotype was counted at least ten times. The rearrangement joins TRBV18 to TRBJ2-1, with 7 bases that match TRBD1. This CDR3 has 16 residues. Trimming took 3 bases from V and 7 from J; bases not matched to a gene: 12. Germline CDR1 reads KGHSH; CDR2 reads LQKENI. This CDR3 is CASSPLDRIGSNEQFF. CDR3 coding DNA: TGTGCCAGCTCACCCCTGGACAGGATCGGGTCGAATGAGCAGTTCTTC.

This clonotype was counted at least ten times. The rearrangement uses TRBV6-5 and TRBJ2-6; the D is unclear. Germline loops: CDR1 MNHEY, CDR2 SVGAGI. The germline V and J ends were trimmed by 6 bases and 4 bases, with 7 bases remaining between them. The CDR3 sequence is 13 residues long. Written as DNA, the CDR3 is TGTGCCAGCAGGGAAAGGGGGGCCAACGTCCTGACTTTC. This sequence encodes CASRERGANVLTF.

This clonotype came up many times. This chain joins TRBV29-1 and TRBJ2-5; 16 bases are a match to TRBD2. The V gene's germline CDR1 is SQVTM and CDR2 ANQGSEA. With V trimmed by 3 bases and J by 5 bases, 6 bases remained unmatched. CDR3 size: 16 residues. CDR3 coding DNA: TGCAGCGTTGATGGGACTAGCGGGGGGGCGAGTGAGACCCAGTACTTC. It encodes CSVDGTSGGASETQYF. The whole variable domain, filled in from reference TRBV29-1 and TRBJ2-5, reads SAVISQKPSRDICQRGTSLTIQCQVDSQVTMMFWYRQQPGQSLTLIATANQGSEATYESGFVIDKFPISRPNLTFSTLTVSNMSPEDSSIYLCSVDGTSGGASETQYFGPGTRLLVL.

This clonotype was counted ten times or more. The chain employs TRBV12-3 or TRBV12-4 and TRBJ1-3, with D maybe TRBD1 (5 bases). The V end was cut by 5 bases, the J end by 2 bases, with 13 bases between. The CDR3 spans 15 residues. The CDR3 loop is CASSHRRPPGNTIYF. The CDR3 region has the DNA TGTGCCAGCAGTCACAGGCGCCCTCCTGGAAACACCATATATTTT.

This clonotype was seen more than once but under ten times. The CDR3 here is CSVALTDTQYF. The CDR3 region has the DNA TGCAGCGTTGCCCTCACAGATACGCAGTATTTT. The rearrangement joins TRBV29-1 to TRBJ2-3, with D hard to call. Trimming cost V 4 bases and J 2 bases, with 4 bases left between them. The CDR3 runs to 11 residues. From germline, CDR1 is SQVTM and CDR2 ANQGSEA.

This clonotype is a singleton in its sample. A much larger clone sits a single nucleotide away, making a read error possible. The rearrangement links TRBV11-2 to TRBJ1-4; D may be TRBD1 (6 bases). This CDR3 has 16 amino acids. Germline V gene data show CDR1 as SGHAT and CDR2 as FQNNGV. CDR3 residues: CASSKDRRVTNEKLSF. CDR3 nucleotide sequence: TGTGCCAGCAGCAAAGACAGGCGTGTGACTAATGAAAAACTGTCTTTT. Complete variable domain (other parts from reference TRBV11-2 and TRBJ1-4): EAGVAQSPRYKIIEKRQSVAFWCNPISGHATLYWYQQILGQGPKLLIQFQNNGVVDDSQLPKDRFSAERLKGVDSTLKIQPAKLEDSAVYLCASSKDRRVTNEKLSFGSGTQLSVL.

Many counts were recorded for this clonotype. The J gene is TRBJ2-3, the V gene TRBV15; 9 nucleotides align to TRBD2. The CDR3 is 16 residues long. The V segment lost 3 bases and the J segment 2 bases; nucleotides outside the gene matches: 6. Germline assignment: CDR1 LNHNV and CDR2 YYDKDF (reference sequence). The CDR3 nucleotides are TGTGCCACCAGCAGCGAGACTAGCGGACTCACAGATACGCAGTATTTT. Residues: CATSSETSGLTDTQYF. Based on the CDR3 plus reference TRBV15 and TRBJ2-3, the full variable domain is DAMVIQNPRYQVTQFGKPVTLSCSQTLNHNVMYWYQQKSSQAPKLLFHYYDKDFNNEADTPDNFQSRRPNTSFCFLDIRSPGLGDTAMYLCATSSETSGLTDTQYFGPGTRLTVL.